This record concerns one T cell receptor (beta chain) sequence. The antigen remains undetermined. The data are from a study of cytomegalovirus exposure and HLA in healthy donors. Across the study: The Caucasian-associated ancestry cluster held over 80% of 300 to 450 genotyped donors.

The PCR contained 60 Vbeta and 13 Jbeta primers. Sequencing was performed with immunoSEQ multiplex PCR; in TCRdb, only in-frame clones are kept and a portion is missing. This repertoire shows 150,000 to 200,000 clones, approximately 81% found once; its top ten account for 2% to 2.5%. The study, taken as a whole, reports: One later analysis reportedly identified an Asian-associated ancestry cluster that showed fewer N-insertions than the roughly 670-donor mean. A prior analysis recorded that most TCR beta V segments were productive about 87% or about 30% of the time.

The V gene's germline CDR1 is SGHDN and CDR2 FVKESK. V lost 2 bases to trimming and J lost 8 bases; unmatched junction nucleotides: 8. The CDR3 runs 15 residues. The chain has TRBV14 and TRBJ1-4; 7 nucleotides line up with TRBD1. Sequenced: PBMCs. This TCR derives from a man in his late teens or twenties in good health and CMV-seropositive. The CDR3 nucleotides read TGTGCCAGCAGCCAAATAACAGGGGTGTCAGAAAAACTGTTTTTT. Translated, it gives CASSQITGVSEKLFF. Variable domain in full (rest from reference TRBV14 and TRBJ1-4): EAGVTQFPSHSVIEKGQTVTLRCDPISGHDNLYWYRRVMGKEIKFLLHFVKESKQDESGMPNNRFLAERTGGTYSTLKVQPAELEDSGVYFCASSQITGVSEKLFFGSGTQLSVL.